This section outlines one T cell receptor beta chain sequence together with its context. Its recognized antigen is unknown. No quality values exist for individual bases; no much larger clone is one base distant. This entry belongs to a study of T cells in Graves' hyperthyroidism and ophthalmopathy (dated by TCRdb to about 2019). Regarding the complete study: Peripheral blood was collected at initial diagnosis, before any treatment. An independent validation cohort of under 20 hyperthyroidism patients and 17 patients who later progressed to ophthalmopathy tested prospective prediction of ophthalmopathy. The 75 to 100 discovery patients were randomly divided into training and test sets at a 7:3 ratio. In roughly six Graves' hyperthyroidism patients, the study also compared T-cell repertoires from thyroid tissue with T-cell repertoires from blood. TCR V-J signatures able to tell the groups apart were searched for in a discovery cohort of 100 or so patients, of whom fewer than 45 had Graves' ophthalmopathy and roughly 59 had stable Graves' hyperthyroidism. Following sampling, methimazole starting at 30 mg daily was given to hyperthyroidism patients, and high-dose intravenous methylprednisolone was given to ophthalmopathy patients. The paper describes TCR Vbeta CDR3 sequencing of some 130 peripheral blood samples, made up of some 42 ophthalmopathy patients, approximately 73 hyperthyroidism patients and approximately 17 progressor patients.

Overall results and qualifications from the work: A 13 V-J signature model separated ophthalmopathy from stable hyperthyroidism, with around 90% sensitivity and about 81% specificity in cross-validation and 80%/75% in testing. In validation, the model predicted progression to ophthalmopathy a median of about 6 months before onset, with approximately 68% sensitivity and 72.22% specificity. Most expanded thyroid clonotypes (frequency above 0.001) were also found in blood, which suggests that blood repertoires may mirror thyroid immune responses. Sample size was not statistically predetermined, and blinding of investigators to group allocation was not performed.

Looking up the germline V gene yields CDR1 MNHNS and CDR2 SASEGT. From cysteine to phenylalanine, the CDR3 is 16 amino acids long. Only the CDR3 region is kept as DNA, spanning 48 bases read in frame from base 1. For this chain, trimming is 1 base at the V end and 7 bases at the J end, and the number of junction bases without a gene match is 8. Graves' hyperthyroidism was defined as stable when no progression to ophthalmopathy occurred over 18 months of follow-up. The hyperthyroidism patients were between 18 and 65 years old and newly diagnosed, with a disease duration of less than 2 months. Patients with uncontrolled infections, other autoimmune diseases, pregnancy or lactation were excluded. Diagnoses were established on the basis of clinical symptoms, serum thyroxine and TRAb, thyroid ultrasound, and orbital computed tomography. Ficoll-Paque density gradient centrifugation was used to isolate PBMCs from approximately 10 ml of fresh peripheral blood. Total RNA was extracted using Trizol reagent, and RNA quality was assessed on an Agilent 2100 Bioanalyzer.

The TCR beta CDR3 regions were amplified from the RNA transcripts. The TCR CDR3 was subjected to a first round of RT-PCR using the HTBI primer set and the Qiagen OneStep RT-PCR kit. Libraries were constructed in a second round of multiplex PCR, after which size selection and purification were performed. Sequencing of the libraries was done on an Illumina HiSeq2000 using paired-end 100 bp reads. As for the authors' bioinformatics: SOAPnuke was used to process the raw data, removing reads that contained adapters or uncalled bases, had a mean Phred below 15, or lacked an exact match to the constant primer or identifier. COPE v1.2.5 was used to merge high-quality paired reads, and clonotypes were defined as unique nucleotide sequences. Clonotypes were aligned to IMGT TRBV, TRBD and TRBJ reference segments using MiTCR v1.1. Only V-J combinations with frequency above 0.0001, covering about 99% of repertoires, were analysed. The TCS score was defined as the ratio of F50 (clonal expansion) to E x V (chaos), calculated using BLOSUM62-based TCRdist between CDR3 peptides within each V-J. Welch's t-statistics and random forest reduced 500 to 650 V-J features to roughly 13, which were used in a naive Bayes classifier (R e1071). TCRdb trimmed public reads at Q25 via fastp, called clones via MiXCR and kept in-frame beta chains. Rows with a matching CDR3 protein are joined into one entry that keeps the most common DNA and genes. The V and J calls come from TCRdb's annotation, not from the publication. This sample gives 450,000 to 600,000 distinct CDR3 sequences in total; 14% of them show up just once. The ten largest clones capture 14% of the sample.

The sequence links TRBV6-1 to TRBJ2-3; the central 10 bases match TRBD2. The receptor's source is a woman in her 40s with Graves' hyperthyroidism. The sequencing input was blood. The CDR3: CASSEVSAGGPYTQYF. DNA sequence: TGTGCCAGCAGTGAAGTTTCAGCGGGAGGGCCCTATACGCAGTATTTT.